This T cell receptor (beta chain) appears in the sequencing data of a study of T cell responses to AZD1222 COVID-19 vaccine. Broader study findings: Seropositive AZD1222 recipients at baseline numbered only 5 or 6. Donors, mostly white British, included more females; clonal diversity was possibly underestimated.

CDR1 and CDR2 (germline): KGHSH, LQKENI. This CDR3 contains 14 residues. The V gene lost 0 bases and the J gene lost 4 bases, with 10 bases spanning the gap. Assay used: immunoSEQ multiplex PCR; TCRdb lists only in-frame clones, some missing. The table records about 140,000 clones, about 89% of them present only once. About this clone itself: Its specificity is unknown.

The clonotype was recovered from an adult who received the MenACWY meningococcal vaccine as a control. V is TRBV18 and J is TRBJ2-7; no reliable D call. The sequencing used peripheral blood, collected 28 days after the second dose of the MenACWY control vaccine. CDR3 coding DNA: TGTGCCAGCTCACCACCGGGATCGATTTACGAGCAGTACTTC. It translates to CASSPPGSIYEQYF.